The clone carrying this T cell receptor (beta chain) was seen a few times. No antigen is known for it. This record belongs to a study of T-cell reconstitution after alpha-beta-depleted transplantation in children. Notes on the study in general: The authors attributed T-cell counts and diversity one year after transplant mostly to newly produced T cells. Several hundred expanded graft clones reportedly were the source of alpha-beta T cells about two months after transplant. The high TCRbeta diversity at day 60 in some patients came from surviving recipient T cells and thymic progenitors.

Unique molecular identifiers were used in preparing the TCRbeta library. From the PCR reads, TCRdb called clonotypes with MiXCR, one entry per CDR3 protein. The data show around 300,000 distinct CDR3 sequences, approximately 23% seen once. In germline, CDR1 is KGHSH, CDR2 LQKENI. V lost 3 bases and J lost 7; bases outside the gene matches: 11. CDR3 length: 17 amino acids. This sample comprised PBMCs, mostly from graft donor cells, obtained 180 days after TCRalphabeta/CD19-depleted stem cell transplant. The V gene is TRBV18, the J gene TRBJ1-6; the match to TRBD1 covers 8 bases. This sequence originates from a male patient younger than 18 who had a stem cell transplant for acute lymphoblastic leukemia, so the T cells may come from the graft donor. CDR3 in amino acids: CASSPRDRGPRNSPLHF. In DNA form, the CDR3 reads TGTGCCAGCTCACCGAGAGACAGGGGACCTCGAAATTCACCCCTCCACTTT.